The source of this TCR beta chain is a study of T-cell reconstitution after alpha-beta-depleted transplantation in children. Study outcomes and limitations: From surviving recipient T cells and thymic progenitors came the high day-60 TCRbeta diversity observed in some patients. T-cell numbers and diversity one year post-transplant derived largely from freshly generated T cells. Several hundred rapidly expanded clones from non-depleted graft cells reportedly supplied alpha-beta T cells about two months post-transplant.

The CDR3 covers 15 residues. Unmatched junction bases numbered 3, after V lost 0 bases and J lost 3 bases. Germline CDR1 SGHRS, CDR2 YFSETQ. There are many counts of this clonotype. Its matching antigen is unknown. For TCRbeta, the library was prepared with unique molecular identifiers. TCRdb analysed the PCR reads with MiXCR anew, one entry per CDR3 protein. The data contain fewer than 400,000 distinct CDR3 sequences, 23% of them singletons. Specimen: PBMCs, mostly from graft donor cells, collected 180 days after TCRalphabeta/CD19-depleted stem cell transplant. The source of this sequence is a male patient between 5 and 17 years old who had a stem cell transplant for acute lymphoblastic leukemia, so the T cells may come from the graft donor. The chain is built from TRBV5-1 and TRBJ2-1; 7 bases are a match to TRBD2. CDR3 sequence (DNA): TGCGCCAGCAGCTTGGTAGGGGAGGGCTACAATGAGCAGTTCTTC. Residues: CASSLVGEGYNEQFF.